The rows below give T cell receptor beta chains drawn from one sample of a study of blood T cells in healthy people across ages. TCRdb ran MiXCR on the 5' RACE reads and lists one entry per CDR3 protein. The sample consists of 600,000 to 800,000 distinct CDR3 sequences, about 50% of them appearing once. Sequenced: blood. Receptors were obtained from a woman over 75 in good health. Each CDR3 is given with its conserved first and last residue. Each record gives: J gene, V gene, D gene, clone size, CDR3 DNA, CDR3 protein. The D gene is left open where the match is weak. Where a row states a size, it is once, few, many or the class of an expanded clone; other rows omit it.

J: TRBJ1-6
V: TRBV12-3/TRBV12-4
D: -
size: few
DNA: TGTGCCAGCAGTCATGATGATCTTAATTCACCCCTCCACTTT
CDR3: CASSHDDLNSPLHF

J: TRBJ2-1
V: TRBV7-7
D: TRBD2
size: -
DNA: TGTGCTAGCAGCTTATCCGGGGTAGCGGGGTACAATGAGCAGTTCTTC
CDR3: CASSLSGVAGYNEQFF

J: TRBJ1-4
V: TRBV3-1
D: -
size: many
DNA: TGTGCCAGCAGCCTCCGGGCCGAAAAACTGTTTTTT
CDR3: CASSLRAEKLFF

J: TRBJ2-1
V: TRBV20-1
D: -
size: many
DNA: TGCAGTGCTAGAGATATACTTCGCGGAGGGGATGGTGAGCAGTTCTTC
CDR3: CSARDILRGGDGEQFF

J: TRBJ2-7
V: TRBV27
D: -
size: -
DNA: TGTGCCAGCAGTACTTCCGACGAGCAGTACTTC
CDR3: CASSTSDEQYF

J: TRBJ1-2
V: TRBV6-5
D: TRBD1
size: many
DNA: TGTGCCAGCAGTTACACCCGGGACAGGGGGCGAGGCTACACCTTC
CDR3: CASSYTRDRGRGYTF

J: TRBJ2-7
V: TRBV4-2
D: -
size: -
DNA: TGTGCCAGCAGCGGTTTCGGGGGAGGTGGGTACAATGAGCAGTACTTC
CDR3: CASSGFGGGGYNEQYF

J: TRBJ2-2
V: TRBV6-1
D: TRBD2
size: -
DNA: TGTGCCAGCAGTGAACAGAGCGGGAGGACCGGGGAGCTGTTTTTT
CDR3: CASSEQSGRTGELFF

J: TRBJ2-7
V: TRBV18
D: TRBD2
size: many
DNA: TGTGCCAGCTCACCAGCGGAAGCGGGAGGAACCGACGAGCAGTACTTC
CDR3: CASSPAEAGGTDEQYF

J: TRBJ2-3
V: TRBV12-3/TRBV12-4
D: TRBD2
size: -
DNA: TGTGCCAGCAGTTTTCGGGGGACTAGCGGGGGCCCCACAGATACGCAGTATTTT
CDR3: CASSFRGTSGGPTDTQYF

J: TRBJ1-2
V: TRBV20-1
D: -
size: many
DNA: TGCAGTGCTCCTCCTAGATCTAACTATGGCTACACCTTC
CDR3: CSAPPRSNYGYTF

J: TRBJ2-7
V: TRBV7-6
D: TRBD2
size: -
DNA: TGTGCCAGCAGTCCACGCCCTAGCGGGCATAACTACGAGCAGTACTTC
CDR3: CASSPRPSGHNYEQYF

J: TRBJ1-1
V: TRBV20-1
D: -
size: -
DNA: TGCAGTGCTAGAAGCACAGGGACCACTGAAGCTTTCTTT
CDR3: CSARSTGTTEAFF

J: TRBJ2-1
V: TRBV5-1
D: TRBD2
size: many
DNA: TGCGCCAGCAGCGGCGGGGAGGGGAGCAATGAGCAGTTCTTC
CDR3: CASSGGEGSNEQFF

J: TRBJ2-7
V: TRBV20-1
D: TRBD2
size: -
DNA: TGCAGTGCTACCTCGCGACTAGCGGGGGCCCAGTACTTC
CDR3: CSATSRLAGAQYF

J: TRBJ2-5
V: TRBV2
D: -
size: -
DNA: TGTGCCAGCAAGAGCGGCCCAAGCGGGGAGACCCAGTACTTC
CDR3: CASKSGPSGETQYF

J: TRBJ2-1
V: TRBV11-2
D: -
size: -
DNA: TGTGCCAGCAGCTATTACCCGGGAGCAGGCAATGAGCAGTTCTTC
CDR3: CASSYYPGAGNEQFF

J: TRBJ1-6
V: TRBV11-1
D: -
size: many
DNA: TGTGCCAGCAGCCCGCGCTCCGGGGGGTCTTCGAATTCACCCCTCCACTTT
CDR3: CASSPRSGGSSNSPLHF

J: TRBJ1-5
V: TRBV15
D: -
size: -
DNA: TGTGCCACCAGCCCCCGATCGACGATCAGTCAGCCCCAGCATTTT
CDR3: CATSPRSTISQPQHF

J: TRBJ1-5
V: TRBV7-9
D: -
size: -
DNA: TGTGCCAGCAGCTTCCAGTCCGGAACCAGCAATCAGCCCCAGCATTTT
CDR3: CASSFQSGTSNQPQHF

J: TRBJ2-1
V: TRBV24-1
D: TRBD2
size: many
DNA: TGTGCCACCAGTGCCACCGGGACTAGCGGGATGGGCTCCTACAATGAGCAGTTCTTC
CDR3: CATSATGTSGMGSYNEQFF

J: TRBJ2-1
V: TRBV3-1
D: TRBD1
size: once
DNA: TGTGCCAGCAGCCGGACAGGGGGTAACAATGAGCAGTTCTTC
CDR3: CASSRTGGNNEQFF

J: TRBJ2-7
V: TRBV7-2
D: -
size: -
DNA: TGTGCCAGCAGCCCTAATCCCGGGACTGGGTCCCCCCGGTACTTC
CDR3: CASSPNPGTGSPRYF

J: TRBJ2-1
V: TRBV2
D: TRBD2
size: many
DNA: TGTGCCAGCAGTGAAACACCAAGCGGGAGAGTAAACAATGAGCAGTTCTTC
CDR3: CASSETPSGRVNNEQFF

J: TRBJ2-3
V: TRBV27
D: -
size: many
DNA: TGTGCCAGCAGTTTAAGGGGGGCCTCGGGGGATACGCAGTATTTT
CDR3: CASSLRGASGDTQYF

J: TRBJ2-2
V: TRBV19
D: TRBD2
size: few
DNA: TGTGCCAGTAGTAGACAGGGACTAGCGGCCGGGGAGCTGTTTTTT
CDR3: CASSRQGLAAGELFF

J: TRBJ1-5
V: TRBV28
D: -
size: once
DNA: TGTGCCAGCACGGCAGGGACGCTCTATAGCAATCAGCCCCAGCATTTT
CDR3: CASTAGTLYSNQPQHF

J: TRBJ2-2
V: TRBV12-3/TRBV12-4
D: -
size: -
DNA: TGTGCCAGCAGTTTGGGGCGGGGCGGATTGGCCGGGGAGCTGTTTTTT
CDR3: CASSLGRGGLAGELFF

J: TRBJ2-7
V: TRBV28
D: TRBD2
size: many
DNA: TGTGCCAGCAGTTCGCCAACTAGCGTCAGCTCCTACGAGCAGTACTTC
CDR3: CASSSPTSVSSYEQYF

J: TRBJ2-4
V: TRBV24-1
D: TRBD2
size: many
DNA: TGTGCCACCAGTGACCAACTAGCGGGAGGTGGGAACATTCAGTACTTC
CDR3: CATSDQLAGGGNIQYF

J: TRBJ1-4
V: TRBV3-1
D: -
size: few
DNA: TGTGCCAGCAGCCCTGAGAATGGAGGTTATGAAAAACTGTTTTTT
CDR3: CASSPENGGYEKLFF

J: TRBJ2-5
V: TRBV20-1
D: TRBD2
size: -
DNA: TGCAGTGCTAGAGGACTAGCGCCGACAGAGACCCAGTACTTC
CDR3: CSARGLAPTETQYF

J: TRBJ2-7
V: TRBV3-1
D: TRBD2
size: -
DNA: TGTGCCAGCAGCCACACACGGACTAGCGCTTACGAGCAGTACTTC
CDR3: CASSHTRTSAYEQYF

J: TRBJ1-1
V: TRBV7-2
D: -
size: -
DNA: TGTGCCAGCAGCAATGACGGGACTTCGGGCTTCGGTGAAGCTTTCTTT
CDR3: CASSNDGTSGFGEAFF

J: TRBJ2-7
V: TRBV20-1
D: -
size: -
DNA: TGCAGTGCTAGGCGGCAGGACTCCTACGAGCAGTACTTC
CDR3: CSARRQDSYEQYF

J: TRBJ1-4
V: TRBV20-1
D: -
size: -
DNA: TGCAGTGCGGGGACTAATGAAAAACTGTTTTTT
CDR3: CSAGTNEKLFF

J: TRBJ1-2
V: TRBV6-6
D: -
size: many
DNA: TGTGCCAGCAGACGCCAGGATTTTTATGGCTACACCTTC
CDR3: CASRRQDFYGYTF

J: TRBJ2-7
V: TRBV7-3
D: TRBD2
size: -
DNA: TGTGCCAGCAGCTTGGGACTAGCGGGGTTGAATGAGCAGTACTTC
CDR3: CASSLGLAGLNEQYF

J: TRBJ1-5
V: TRBV12-3/TRBV12-4
D: -
size: -
DNA: TGTGCCAGCAGGGTAGGGGGAACCAGCAATCAGCCCCAGCATTTT
CDR3: CASRVGGTSNQPQHF

J: TRBJ1-2
V: TRBV6-5
D: TRBD1
size: -
DNA: TGTGCCAGCAGTTACTCGACAGGGGAAACTAACTATGGCTACACCTTC
CDR3: CASSYSTGETNYGYTF